A single sample is the source of the 13 T cell receptor beta chains below, sequenced in a study of blood T cell repertoires in COVID-19. Profiling relied on immunoSEQ multiplex PCR, and the TCRdb table lists in-frame clones only, not all of them. The sample includes around 72,000 clones, roughly 79% of them seen just once. Sample: peripheral blood. The receptors stem from a woman in her 70s with acute or convalescent COVID-19.

The chain is built from TRBV11-3 and TRBJ1-2, with 8 positions matching TRBD1. The CDR3 totals 14 residues. The junction had 7 bases not matched to a gene; V was cut back by 8 bases and J by 2 bases. Per germline, CDR1 SGHNT and CDR2 YENEEA. The CDR3 protein is CASGWTGRNYGYTF. In DNA, the CDR3 is TGTGCCAGCGGATGGACAGGGAGGAACTATGGCTACACCTTC.

The chain links TRBV10-2 to TRBJ1-5; D might be TRBD1 (5 bases). This CDR3 region has 13 residues. Germline V CDR1 and CDR2: WSHSY, SAAADI. V dropped 4 bases and J dropped 1 base, with 5 bases sitting between them. The CDR3 region is CASSAGSNQPQHF. The CDR3 DNA reads TGCGCCAGCAGTGCAGGGAGCAATCAGCCCCAGCATTTT.

For the CDR3, the DNA is TGTGCCAGCAGGTCTACAGGGAGACAGTTCTTC. This gives the protein CASRSTGRQFF. The chain employs TRBV28 and TRBJ2-1; D might be TRBD1 (6 bases). V was clipped by 6 bases and J by 13 bases, with 13 bases between them. The CDR3 length is 11 residues. Germline CDR1 MDHEN, CDR2 SYDVKM.

The chain has TRBV9 and TRBJ2-2; 7 bases fit TRBD1. Germline CDR1 is SGDLS and CDR2 is YYNGEE. V shed 3 bases, J shed 10 bases, and the junction held 9 bases outside the gene matches. The CDR3 runs to 14 residues. The CDR3 DNA follows: TGTGCCAGCAGCGCGCGACAGGGTATGGAGGAGCTGTTTTTT. Amino acids: CASSARQGMEELFF.

The genes are TRBV5-5 and TRBJ2-1; 16 bases align to TRBD2. With V trimmed by 3 bases and J by 9 bases, 6 bases remained unmatched. The CDR3 has 16 residues. Germline loops: CDR1 SGHKS, CDR2 YYEKEE (reference sequence). CDR3 bases: TGTGCCAGCAGCTCGGGACTAGCGGGAGGGCCTTTTGAGCAGTTCTTC. Translated, it gives CASSSGLAGGPFEQFF.

The chain is built from TRBV27 and TRBJ1-1, with D uncertain. Trimming took off 4 bases at V and 11 bases at J, with 11 bases between the two ends. Germline CDR1 reads MNHEY; CDR2 reads SMNVEV (reference sequence). The CDR3 totals 11 residues. CDR3 sequence reads: CASSYRRRAFF. DNA for the CDR3: TGTGCCAGCAGTTACCGACGGAGGGCTTTCTTT.

The genes are TRBV9 and TRBJ1-1; D is unclear. Germline V lookup: CDR1 SGDLS, CDR2 YYNGEE. The CDR3 is 10 amino acids. V was cut by 3 bases and J by 11 bases, with 8 bases left in between. The CDR3 reads CASSGTRAFF. The DNA for the CDR3 is TGTGCCAGCAGCGGGACTAGGGCTTTCTTT.

The chain combines TRBV28 with TRBJ1-4; D remains ambiguous. Germline CDR1 reads MDHEN; CDR2 reads SYDVKM. This CDR3 has 12 amino acids. V lost 5 bases and J 6 bases, leaving 7 bases between the germline ends. CDR3 loop: CASSPLYEKLFF. In DNA, the CDR3 is TGTGCCAGCAGTCCCCTTTATGAAAAACTGTTTTTT. The whole variable domain, filled in from reference TRBV28 and TRBJ1-4, reads DVKVTQSSRYLVKRTGEKVFLECVQDMDHENMFWYRQDPGLGLRLIYFSYDVKMKEKGDIPEGYSVSREKKERFSLILESASTNQTSMYLCASSPLYEKLFFGSGTQLSVL.

This sequence joins TRBV5-1 and TRBJ1-4; 10 nucleotides line up with TRBD1. CDR3 size: 17 residues. Germline values: CDR1 SGHRS, CDR2 YFSETQ. Unmatched junction bases numbered 10, after V lost 4 bases and J lost 4 bases. CDR3 nucleotide sequence: TGCGCCAGCAGCATCTCCGTCGGACAGGGGGTTAATGAAAAACTGTTTTTT. Amino acids: CASSISVGQGVNEKLFF. The complete variable domain, with remaining parts taken from reference TRBV5-1 and TRBJ1-4, reads KAGVTQTPRYLIKTRGQQVTLSCSPISGHRSVSWYQQTPGQGLQFLFEYFSETQRNKGNFPGRFSGRQFSNSRSEMNVSTLELGDSALYLCASSISVGQGVNEKLFFGSGTQLSVL.

This clone was recorded only once. Other DNA sequences of this sample code for an identical CDR3. The chain links TRBV5-1 to TRBJ2-2; 8 bases align to TRBD2. Per germline, CDR1 SGHRS and CDR2 YFSETQ. V gave up 7 bases and J gave up 4 bases; unmatched junction bases: 6. This CDR3 is built from 14 residues. Written as DNA, the CDR3 is TGCGCCAGCGAAAGCGGGAGTGGCACCGGGGAGCTGTTTTTT. Encoded protein: CASESGSGTGELFF.

The chain employs TRBV28 and TRBJ1-2, with 7 bases lining up with TRBD1. This CDR3 is 14 amino acids long. Germline V lookup: CDR1 MDHEN, CDR2 SYDVKM. V lost 2 bases, J lost 5 bases, and 5 bases stayed unmatched. The CDR3 protein is CASSLRTGQYGYTF. CDR3 coding DNA: TGTGCCAGCAGTTTAAGGACAGGCCAGTATGGCTACACCTTC.

J is TRBJ2-7 and V is TRBV21-1; the listed D gene, TRBD1, was not tested against the DNA. TRBV21-1 represents a pseudogene. The CDR3 totals 12 residues. CDR3: CAIPSGVIEQYF. The CDR3 DNA follows: TGTGCCATCCCGTCAGGGGTGATCGAGCAGTACTTC.

Worth noting for this clone: The limits of the CDR3 on the DNA are not certain, so only TCRdb's listed CDR3 is given. This chain connects TRBV21-1 to TRBJ2-7; the table assigns TRBD2, which was not confirmed against the DNA. TRBV21-1 is assigned pseudogene status. 19 amino acids form the CDR3, both terminal residues included. The CDR3 is CASSKDFGSGSPSSYEQYF.